This T cell receptor (beta chain) stems from a study of T cell repertoires in aging, cancer and after chemotherapy. Whole-study results and caveats: Median generation probability rose over the chemotherapy interval in each cancer cohort, suggesting rebound thymic output.

A mixed TRB-A/B primer pool amplified rearranged TRB by multiplex touch-down PCR. Via MiXCR, TCRdb re-called the multiplex PCR reads, giving one row per CDR3 protein. The sample has 4,000 to 4,500 distinct CDR3 sequences; around a quarter are singletons. To note about this clonotype: The antigen remains undetermined.

Germline V gene sequence: CDR1 SGHTS, CDR2 YDEGEE. The CDR3 extends over 14 amino acids. Trimming removed 0 bases at V and 10 bases at J, with 11 bases between. Amplification of TCR beta used genomic DNA extracted from peripheral blood. Sequencing was done on a sample of blood. The V call is TRBV5-8, the J call TRBJ1-6, with D maybe TRBD1 (6 bases). This TCR came from a human donor with a blood cancer. CDR3: CASSLGGRGSPLHF. The CDR3, as DNA: TGTGCCAGCAGCTTGGGGGGGCGCGGATCACCCCTCCACTTT.